This record looks at one T cell receptor beta chain sequence and its context. This record belongs to a study of blood T cell repertoires in COVID-19. In the study overall: There were acute and convalescent COVID-19 samples, and they came from the United States, Italy and Spain. T cells, B-cell-depleted T cells, or PBMCs provided the cDNA or gDNA that served as material.

The CDR3 consists of 16 residues. Germline V gene lookup returns CDR1 SGHRS and CDR2 YFSETQ. V shed 4 bases, J shed 10 bases, and the junction held 15 bases outside the gene matches. Authors' methods: The assay estimated nucleated cells by amplifying reference gene primers. Produced via immunoSEQ multiplex PCR; TCRdb's table is partial and in-frame only. V and J calls and clone size are copied from that table; D and trimming were computed from the DNA. This sample has about 240,000 clones, with roughly 80% found just once. What was sequenced was peripheral blood. This clonotype was sampled from a woman aged 18-35 years with acute or convalescent COVID-19. The chain is built from TRBV5-1 and TRBJ2-1; TRBD1 aligns across 9 bases. The chain's CDR3 is CASSPDRGSPLWEQFF. DNA of the CDR3: TGCGCCAGCAGCCCCGACAGGGGGTCCCCTCTTTGGGAGCAGTTCTTC.